The 26 T cell receptor beta chains below all came from one sample that was sequenced in a study of T cell clonality in common variable immunodeficiency. Sequencing used immunoSEQ multiplex PCR; TCRdb keeps in-frame clones, though not all of them. The sample holds tens of thousands of clones, and no clone turns up only once. Sequenced: peripheral blood mononuclear cells. The receptors shown here come from a person aged 18-70 years in good health.

This clone turned up a few times. Sequence at one end of the junction differs from germline and may be a read error. With the read ending 3 residues before the CDR3 end, the germline J gene is used to fill in that end. The rearrangement links TRBV2 to TRBJ1-1; 7 bases line up with TRBD1. CDR1 is SNHLY and CDR2 is FYNNEI in the germline V gene. This CDR3 is 14 amino acids long. The covered CDR3 bases are TGTGCCAGCACCATTACAGGGGAGAACGCTGAA. Its translation: CASTITGENAE. The whole CDR3 sequence is CASTITGENAEAFF. The entire variable domain, with the rest obtained from reference TRBV2 and TRBJ1-1, is as follows: EPEVTQTPSHQVTQMGQEVILRCVPISNHLYFYWYRQILGQKVEFLVSFYNNEISEKSEIFDDQFSVERPDGSNFTLKIRSTKLEDSAMYFCASTITGENAEAFFGQGTRLTVV.

Ten or more counts support this clone. The read finishes 3 residues shy of the CDR3 end, and the germline J gene is used to complete it. Other DNA sequences of this sample code for an identical CDR3. The chain combines TRBV6-1 with TRBJ1-3, with no clear D. CDR1 is MNHNS, CDR2 SASEGT, per germline. V was clipped by 0 bases and J by 0 bases, with 6 bases between them. This CDR3 contains 15 residues. CDR3 residues: CASSEATSSGNTIYF. The covered CDR3 bases are TGTGCCAGCAGTGAAGCGACTAGCTCTGGAAACACC.

This clone has a count of ten or more. CDR3 DNA, as far as it was read: TGTGCCAGCAGCTCTCAAGCACGGGAGACC. This codes for CASSSQARET. The complete CDR3 sequence is CASSSQARETQYF. The genes are TRBV7-2 and TRBJ2-5; unclear D gene. The read ends 3 residues before the CDR3 terminus; that terminus is restored from the germline J gene. The germline gives CDR1 SGHTA, CDR2 FQGNSA. The V and J ends lost 4 bases and 5 bases respectively, with 11 bases between them. This CDR3 region has 13 residues.

This clone occurred a few times. Read coverage stops 3 residues before the CDR3 terminus; the germline J gene supplies the remainder. The V call is TRBV7-6, the J call TRBJ2-7, with D possibly TRBD1 on 6 matching bases. Germline CDR1 reads SGHVS; CDR2 reads FNYEAQ. The CDR3 runs to 15 residues. Between the trimmed V and J ends, which lost 0 bases and 2 bases, there was a span of 11 bases. The CDR3 sequence is CASSLASGDTYEQYF. The CDR3 bases that were read are TGTGCCAGCAGCTTAGCGTCAGGGGATACCTACGAG. Full variable domain (rest looked up from reference TRBV7-6 and TRBJ2-7): GAGVSQSPRYKVTKRGQDVALRCDPISGHVSLYWYRQALGQGPEFLTYFNYEAQQDKSGLPNDRFSAERPEGSISTLTIQRTEQRDSAMYRCASSLASGDTYEQYFGPGTRLTVT.

As concerns this clone: The sequence runs out 3 residues before the end of the CDR3; the remainder is reconstructed from the germline J gene. The chain combines TRBV19 with TRBJ2-5; a possible D gene is TRBD2 (5 bases). Looked up from germline, CDR1 is LNHDA and CDR2 is SQIVND (reference sequence). The V end lost 6 bases, the J end lost 5 bases, and 13 bases lay between the germline ends. This CDR3 is built from 13 residues. The DNA read from the CDR3 is TGTGCCAGTAGCGGGGAACTTGTTGAGACC. Protein sequence: CASSGELVET. The entire CDR3 reads CASSGELVETQYF.

This clone showed up many times. The sequence runs out 3 residues before the end of the CDR3; the remainder is reconstructed from the germline J gene. This chain uses TRBV6-2 or TRBV6-3 with TRBJ2-3; TRBD2 agrees at 10 bases. The CDR3 spans 17 residues. V shed 6 bases and J 2 bases; nucleotides not matched to a gene: 11. Per the germline V gene, CDR1 is MNHEY and CDR2 is SVGEGT. The CDR3 reads CASSPERTSGNTDTQYF. The covered CDR3 bases are TGTGCCAGCAGCCCCGAGCGGACTAGCGGCAACACAGATACG.

This clone was counted many times. The read terminates 3 residues before the CDR3 end, so the remaining end is supplied by the germline J gene. The genes are TRBV20-1 and TRBJ1-5; 7 bases line up with TRBD1. The V and J ends lost 6 bases and 3 bases, in that order; junction bases with no gene match: 2. CDR3 length equals 12 residues. The V gene's germline CDR1 is DFQATT and CDR2 SNEGSKA (reference sequence). The DNA read from the CDR3 is TGCAGTGCGGGACAGTCCAATCAGCCC. Amino acids: CSAGQSNQP. The whole CDR3 protein reads CSAGQSNQPQHF.

This clone was counted between two and nine times. The CDR3 extends 3 residues past the end of the read, so its final part is completed from the germline J gene. This chain joins TRBV19 and TRBJ1-1; perhaps TRBD1 as D (6 bases). Looked up from germline, CDR1 is LNHDA and CDR2 is SQIVND (reference sequence). CDR3 size: 14 residues. Trimming cost V 8 bases and J 5 bases, with 18 bases left between them. The covered CDR3 bases are TGTGCCAGTTCTGCTCAGGGGAGGGGGACTGAA. It specifies CASSAQGRGTE. The whole CDR3 sequence reads CASSAQGRGTEAFF. The entire variable domain, with the rest obtained from reference TRBV19 and TRBJ1-1, is as follows: DGGITQSPKYLFRKEGQNVTLSCEQNLNHDAMYWYRQDPGQGLRLIYYSQIVNDFQKGDIAEGYSVSREKKESFPLTVTSAQKNPTAFYLCASSAQGRGTEAFFGQGTRLTVV.

This clone has a handful of counts. The read ends 3 residues before the CDR3 terminus; that terminus is restored from the germline J gene. Different DNA sequences within this sample yield the same CDR3. This chain joins TRBV19 and TRBJ2-7; a possible D gene is TRBD1 (6 bases). The CDR3 runs to 16 residues. Germline V gives CDR1 LNHDA, CDR2 SQIVND (reference sequence). Trimming pared 7 bases from V and 1 base from J, leaving 20 bases between. The CDR3 region is CASTPRGTSSSYEQYF. Partial CDR3 DNA: TGTGCCAGTACCCCGCGAGGGACATCTTCTTCCTACGAG. The variable domain in full, completed from reference TRBV19 and TRBJ2-7, reads DGGITQSPKYLFRKEGQNVTLSCEQNLNHDAMYWYRQDPGQGLRLIYYSQIVNDFQKGDIAEGYSVSREKKESFPLTVTSAQKNPTAFYLCASTPRGTSSSYEQYFGPGTRLTVT.

This clone was recorded many times. The CDR3 end lies 3 residues beyond the end of the read and is filled in from the germline J gene. The sample holds other DNA sequences that translate to the same CDR3. The chain employs TRBV20-1 and TRBJ1-3; no clear D gene. Trimming left V 0 bases short and J 0 bases short, with 15 bases between. CDR1 is DFQATT and CDR2 is SNEGSKA in the germline V gene (reference sequence). The length of the CDR3 is 17 residues. The sequenced CDR3 bases are TGCAGTGCTAGAGATACGCTCGGGGTTATCTCTGGAAACACC. It is translated as CSARDTLGVISGNT. The full-length CDR3 reads as CSARDTLGVISGNTIYF.

This clone was seen a few times. The read finishes 3 residues shy of the CDR3 end, and the germline J gene is used to complete it. V gene TRBV7-4 combines with J gene TRBJ1-2, with D possibly being TRBD1 (6 bases). There are 17 residues in the CDR3. Trimming removed 0 bases at V and 5 bases at J, with 19 bases between. Germline CDR1 and CDR2: SGHVT and SQSDAQ. The covered CDR3 bases are TGTGCCAGCAGCTTAGCTCCGGACAGCCTGGGTAGGTATGGC. Encoded protein: CASSLAPDSLGRYG. The whole CDR3 sequence reads CASSLAPDSLGRYGYTF.

This clone was recorded many times. The CDR3 end lies 3 residues beyond the end of the read and is filled in from the germline J gene. The chain joins TRBV7-6 to TRBJ2-7; TRBD1 matches 7 bases. With 7 bases clipped from V and 4 bases from J, the junction kept 22 bases outside the gene matches. There are 18 residues in the CDR3. From germline, CDR1 is SGHVS and CDR2 FNYEAQ. CDR3 DNA (partial): TGTGCCAGCAACCCCGACAGGGAAGGAATACGGAGCCCTTACGAG. This codes for CASNPDREGIRSPYE. The whole CDR3 reads CASNPDREGIRSPYEQYF.

Concerning this clone: Coverage ceases 3 residues before the CDR3 finishes, and the germline J gene fills in the end. The chain recombines TRBV7-9 with TRBJ1-5, with a possible D match to TRBD1 (5 bases). Trimming pared 5 bases from V and 9 bases from J, leaving 17 bases between. This CDR3 region has 14 residues. The germline gives CDR1 SEHNR, CDR2 FQNEAQ (reference sequence). CDR3 protein: CASSIGLGQAPQHF. The sequenced CDR3 bases are TGTGCCAGCAGCATCGGACTAGGACAAGCGCCC.

This clone rates as medium-sized. The read ends 3 residues shy of where the CDR3 ends; the end is completed using the germline J gene. This chain joins TRBV5-1 and TRBJ2-7, with TRBD1 matching 8 bases. The CDR3 runs 16 residues. J gave up 0 bases and V 0 bases, and 5 bases lay outside the gene matches. From germline, CDR1 is SGHRS and CDR2 YFSETQ. CDR3 DNA (partial): TGCGCCAGCAGCTTGGCCGAACAGGGGGTCTCCTACGAG. This gives the protein CASSLAEQGVSYE. The full CDR3 protein reads CASSLAEQGVSYEQYF.

This clone was recorded many times. From the germline J gene comes the end of the CDR3, since the read stops 3 residues before it. The sample contains more than one DNA sequence encoding this CDR3. The chain joins TRBV2 to TRBJ1-3; 8 positions match TRBD1. This CDR3 has 14 amino acids. V lost 6 bases, J lost 2 bases, and 3 bases stayed unmatched. Germline loops: CDR1 SNHLY, CDR2 FYNNEI. The DNA read from the CDR3 is TGTGCCAGCAGGCTACAGGGGGCTGGAAACACC. Translated: CASRLQGAGNT. Given in full, the CDR3 is CASRLQGAGNTIYF.

As for this clone: The missing CDR3 end, 3 residues past where the read stops, is filled in from the germline J gene. The chain is built from TRBV7-9 and TRBJ2-2; tentative D call: TRBD2 (6 bases). The CDR3 spans 15 residues. The germline CDR1 and CDR2 sequences are SEHNR and FQNEAQ (reference sequence). The sequenced CDR3 bases are TGTGCCAGCAGCTCCACAGGATTCGAACGGGAGAAG. Its translation: CASSSTGFEREK. The CDR3 reads in full as CASSSTGFEREKLFF.

The sample holds many counts of this clone. The CDR3 end lies 3 residues beyond the end of the read and is filled in from the germline J gene. The V call is TRBV11-2, the J call TRBJ1-1; TRBD1 might be the D (5 bases). Trimming took 5 bases from V and 2 from J, leaving 9 bases between them. CDR3 length: 13 amino acids. Germline lookup yields CDR1 SGHAT and CDR2 FQNNGV. The CDR3 spells CASSPGPNTEAFF. The DNA read from the CDR3 is TGTGCCAGCAGCCCAGGGCCCAACACTGAA.

This clone was observed many times. The CDR3 end falls 3 residues outside the read, so it is completed with the germline J gene. V is TRBV5-1 and J is TRBJ1-1, with D perhaps matching TRBD1 (6 bases). Trimming took 0 bases from V and 6 from J, leaving 15 bases between them. The length of the CDR3 is 15 residues. Germline loops: CDR1 SGHRS, CDR2 YFSETQ. CDR3 DNA, as far as it was read: TGCGCCAGCAGCTTGGGGGGGGGCCTTGCACCTGAA. The encoded protein is CASSLGGGLAPE. The CDR3 in full is CASSLGGGLAPEAFF.

The table lists this clone with many counts. The read halts 3 residues ahead of the CDR3 end, with the missing end drawn from the germline J gene. The chain employs TRBV20-1 and TRBJ2-4, with D maybe TRBD1 (5 bases). The germline V gene has CDR1 DFQATT and CDR2 SNEGSKA (reference sequence). V was trimmed by 1 base and J by 1 base, leaving 20 bases between them. This CDR3 comprises 18 residues. The covered CDR3 bases are TGCAGTGCTAGAGCCTACGGACACGCCACACTGGCCAAAAACATT. The encoded protein is CSARAYGHATLAKNI. The full-length CDR3 reads as CSARAYGHATLAKNIQYF.

Ten or more counts support this clone. The sequenced fragment ends 3 residues before the CDR3 boundary, so the rest is inferred from the germline J gene. The V and J genes are TRBV13 and TRBJ1-2; no clear D gene. V lost 3 bases, J lost 7 bases, and 15 bases lay in between. The CDR3 sequence is 14 residues long. Germline CDR1 and CDR2: PRHDT and FYEKMQ (reference sequence). CDR3 amino acids: CASSLGLPVGGYTF. The part of the CDR3 DNA that was read is TGTGCCAGCAGCTTGGGCCTCCCGGTCGGTGGC.

CDR3 DNA, as far as it was read: TGTGCCTGGAGTGTACGAGACAGGATAAAGGAAAGTGGT. Protein product: CAWSVRDRIKESG. The whole CDR3 protein is CAWSVRDRIKESGQYF. The chain joins TRBV30 to TRBJ2-4, with D tentatively TRBD1 (6 bases). The read ends 3 residues before the CDR3 terminus; that terminus is restored from the germline J gene. Germline V gives CDR1 GTSNPN, CDR2 SVGIG (reference sequence). The CDR3 runs 16 residues.

In this sample, this clone turned up many times. The CDR3 end is not reached by the read, which stops 3 residues before it; the germline J gene fills it in. This chain links TRBV7-9 with TRBJ2-7; 9 bases fit TRBD1. This CDR3 is 15 amino acids long. CDR1 and CDR2 (germline): SEHNR, FQNEAQ (reference sequence). The J segment lost 3 bases and the V segment lost 5 bases, leaving 8 bases of the junction unmatched. The CDR3 loop reads CASSLGQGYFYEQYF. The sequenced CDR3 bases are TGTGCCAGCAGCCTCGGACAGGGGTATTTCTACGAG.

The sample holds many counts of this clone. Read data end 3 residues before the CDR3 end; the end is taken from the germline J gene. This sequence joins TRBV7-8 and TRBJ1-1; D is possibly TRBD1 (5 bases). V was pared by 1 base and J by 2 bases, with 8 bases between. CDR1 and CDR2 (germline): SGHVS, FQNEAQ. The CDR3 runs 14 residues. The sequenced part of the CDR3 DNA is TGTGCCAGCAGCTTAGGGACACTAAACACTGAA. This encodes CASSLGTLNTE. From start to end, the CDR3 is CASSLGTLNTEAFF.

This clone was detected many times. The DNA ends 3 residues before the CDR3 does, and the rest of the CDR3 is filled in from the germline J gene. V usage is TRBV30 and J usage is TRBJ2-2; TRBD2 agrees at 10 bases. This CDR3 region has 15 residues. V lost 1 base, J lost 5 bases, and 4 bases stayed unmatched. Germline V lookup: CDR1 GTSNPN, CDR2 SVGIG (reference sequence). CDR3 DNA, as far as it was read: TGTGCCTGGAGTGCTAGCGGGAGTTTTACCGGGGAG. It codes for CAWSASGSFTGE. The full CDR3 is CAWSASGSFTGELFF.

There are many counts of this clone. The CDR3 DNA, read in part, is TGTGCCAGCAGTGGGAGGGAGGGACAAGAGACG. Protein sequence: CASSGREGQET. Given in full, the CDR3 is CASSGREGQETQYF. The chain combines TRBV2 with TRBJ2-3; TRBD2 is a possible D gene (7 bases). The CDR3 goes on 3 residues after the read ends, and that part is filled in from the germline J gene. Per the germline V gene, CDR1 is SNHLY and CDR2 is FYNNEI. The CDR3 spans 14 residues.

This clone was recorded a few times. The CDR3 end is not reached by the read, which stops 3 residues before it; the germline J gene fills it in. This chain uses TRBV7-8 with TRBJ1-1; the D is unclear. V lost 5 bases to trimming and J lost 2 bases, with 6 bases between them. This CDR3 comprises 12 residues. CDR1 and CDR2 (germline): SGHVS, FQNEAQ. CDR3 protein: CASSPVNTEAFF. The CDR3 bases that were read are TGTGCCAGCAGCCCCGTAAACACTGAA.